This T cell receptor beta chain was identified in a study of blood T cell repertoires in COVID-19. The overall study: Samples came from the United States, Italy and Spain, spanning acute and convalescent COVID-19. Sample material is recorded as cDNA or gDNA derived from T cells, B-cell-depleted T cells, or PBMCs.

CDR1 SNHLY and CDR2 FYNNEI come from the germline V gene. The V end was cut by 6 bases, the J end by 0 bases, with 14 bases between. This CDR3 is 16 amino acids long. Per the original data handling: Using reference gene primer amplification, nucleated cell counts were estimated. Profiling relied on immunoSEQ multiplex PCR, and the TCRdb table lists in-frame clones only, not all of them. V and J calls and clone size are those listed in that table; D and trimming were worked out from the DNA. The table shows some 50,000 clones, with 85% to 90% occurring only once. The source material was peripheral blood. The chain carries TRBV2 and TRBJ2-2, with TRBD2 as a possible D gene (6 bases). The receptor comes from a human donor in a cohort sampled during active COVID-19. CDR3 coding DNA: TGTGCCAGCAGGGACAAGCGGGCCGCGAACACCGGGGAGCTGTTTTTT. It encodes CASRDKRAANTGELFF.